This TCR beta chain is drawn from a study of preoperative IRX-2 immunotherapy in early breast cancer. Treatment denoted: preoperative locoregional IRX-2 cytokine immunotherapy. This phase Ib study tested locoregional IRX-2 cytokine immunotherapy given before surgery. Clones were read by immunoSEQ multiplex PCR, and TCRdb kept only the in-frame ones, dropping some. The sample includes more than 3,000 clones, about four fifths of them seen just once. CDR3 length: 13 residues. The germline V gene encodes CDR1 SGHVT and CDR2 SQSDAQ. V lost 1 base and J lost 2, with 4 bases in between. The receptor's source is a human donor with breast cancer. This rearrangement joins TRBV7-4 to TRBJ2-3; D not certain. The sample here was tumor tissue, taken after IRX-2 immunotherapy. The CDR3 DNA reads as TGTGCCAGCAGCTTAGACTTCACAGATACGCAGTATTTT. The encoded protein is CASSLDFTDTQYF.